Presented here are 25 T cell receptor beta chains from one specimen sequenced in a study of PD-1 blockade in classical Hodgkin lymphoma. The data were produced by immunoSEQ multiplex PCR, yet TCRdb's version contains in-frame clones alone and is incomplete. The repertoire has approximately 11,000 clones, roughly 76% of them found once; the top ten carry around 23%. Every patient was affected by relapse after autologous stem cell transplantation, while exposure to brentuximab vedotin was not uniform. The source was peripheral blood mononuclear cells (PBMCs), collected at baseline. These receptor sequences come from a human donor with classical Hodgkin lymphoma.

This chain uses TRBV18 with TRBJ1-4; a possible D gene is TRBD1 (5 bases). V dropped 1 base and J dropped 3 bases, with 12 bases sitting between them. The CDR3 contains 16 residues. Germline values: CDR1 KGHSH, CDR2 LQKENI. The CDR3 here is CASSPLDSRPNEKLFF. The CDR3 DNA follows: TGTGCCAGCTCACCACTTGACAGTAGACCTAATGAAAAACTGTTTTTT.

This clone was counted between two and nine times. V gene TRBV29-1 combines with J gene TRBJ1-2; the D is unclear. Trimming removed 1 base from V and 2 bases from J, with 11 bases in between. Germline values: CDR1 SQVTM, CDR2 ANQGSEA. The CDR3 runs to 14 residues. CDR3 sequence (DNA): TGCAGCGTTGAAGGGAGAACGGGGAACTATGGCTACACCTTC. Its translation is CSVEGRTGNYGYTF.

This clone was seen only a few times. The chain carries TRBV27 and TRBJ2-1; D may correspond to TRBD1 or TRBD2 (6 bases each). This CDR3 has 15 amino acids. Trimming shortened V by 4 bases and J by 8 bases, and 18 bases separated the two germline ends. Germline-derived CDR1 and CDR2 are MNHEY and SMNVEV (reference sequence). This chain's CDR3 is CASSWGVGGGYEQFF. CDR3 in DNA: TGTGCCAGCAGTTGGGGGGTGGGGGGCGGATATGAGCAGTTCTTC.

J is TRBJ2-1 and V is TRBV10-3; no definite D call. Germline V gives CDR1 ENHRY, CDR2 SYGVKD. Trimming took 0 bases from V and 9 from J, leaving 12 bases between them. The CDR3 extends over 14 amino acids. In nucleotides, the CDR3 is TGTGCCATCAGTGAGTCGGCGTTAGCCGGTGAGCAGTTCTTC. Its protein product is CAISESALAGEQFF.

This clone was observed once. The chain links TRBV6-4 to TRBJ2-7; 11 nucleotides line up with TRBD2. The V gene end was trimmed by 6 bases and the J gene end by 2 bases; junction bases not matched to a gene: 6. CDR1 and CDR2 from the germline V gene are MRHNA and SNTAGT. The CDR3 has 15 amino acids. CDR3 sequence (DNA): TGTGCCAGCAGCCTGTTTAGCGGGAGGGCCTACGAGCAGTACTTC. This translates into CASSLFSGRAYEQYF.

Judged by abundance, this clone is medium-sized. J is TRBJ1-1 and V is TRBV30, with D possibly TRBD1 on 6 matching bases. The germline gives CDR1 GTSNPN, CDR2 SVGIG (reference sequence). The CDR3 consists of 16 residues. V lost 4 bases and J 1 base, leaving 19 bases between the germline ends. The chain's CDR3 is CAWNWPPGQWNTEAFF. The CDR3 DNA sequence: TGTGCCTGGAATTGGCCGCCGGGACAATGGAACACTGAAGCTTTCTTT.

The chain couples TRBV27 to TRBJ2-3; D unclear. Germline V gives CDR1 MNHEY, CDR2 SMNVEV (reference sequence). V was shortened by 7 bases and J by 3 bases, with 11 bases between the two germline ends. The CDR3 sequence is 13 residues long. The CDR3 loop is CASKLRQTDTQYF. DNA of the CDR3: TGTGCCAGCAAATTAAGGCAAACAGATACGCAGTATTTT.

The chain recombines TRBV5-1 with TRBJ2-7, with D possibly TRBD1 on 6 matching bases. The CDR3 has 15 residues. V was shortened by 0 bases and J by 4 bases, with 14 bases between the two germline ends. Germline-derived CDR1 and CDR2 are SGHRS and YFSETQ. The CDR3 region has the DNA TGCGCCAGCAGCTTGGAGGGGGAGATAAAATACGAGCAGTACTTC. Translation: CASSLEGEIKYEQYF.

This chain connects TRBV6-5 to TRBJ2-5; D is unclear. Germline V gene sequence: CDR1 MNHEY, CDR2 SVGAGI. The CDR3 runs to 14 residues. The V and J ends lost 5 bases and 1 base respectively, with 11 bases between them. The CDR3 sequence: CASSPAVGQETQYF. CDR3 bases: TGTGCCAGCAGTCCTGCAGTGGGCCAAGAGACCCAGTACTTC.

The chain carries TRBV7-9 and TRBJ2-1; TRBD2 might be the D (6 bases). CDR3 size: 15 residues. The ends were cut back, 6 bases at V and 9 bases at J, with 21 bases in the middle. Germline CDR1 and CDR2: SEHNR and FQNEAQ (reference sequence). CDR3 sequence: CASRRDLRDRFEQFF. CDR3 nucleotide sequence: TGTGCCAGCAGACGGGACTTAAGGGACCGATTTGAGCAGTTCTTC.

J is TRBJ2-5 and V is TRBV5-1; D perhaps matches TRBD2 (5 bases). Trimming pared 0 bases from V and 2 bases from J, leaving 8 bases between. CDR1 is SGHRS, CDR2 YFSETQ, per germline. The CDR3 extends over 14 amino acids. CDR3 DNA sequence: TGCGCCAGCAGCTTGGTAACTAGACAAGAGACCCAGTACTTC. As protein: CASSLVTRQETQYF. Supplemented by reference TRBV5-1 and TRBJ2-5, the full variable domain reads KAGVTQTPRYLIKTRGQQVTLSCSPISGHRSVSWYQQTPGQGLQFLFEYFSETQRNKGNFPGRFSGRQFSNSRSEMNVSTLELGDSALYLCASSLVTRQETQYFGPGTRLLVL.

This clone appeared a few times. The genes are TRBV5-1 and TRBJ2-4; no reliable D call. The length of the CDR3 is 15 residues. Trimming shortened V by 0 bases and J by 0 bases, and 7 bases separated the two germline ends. The V gene's germline CDR1 is SGHRS and CDR2 YFSETQ. CDR3 region: CASSLAPVAKNIQYF. The CDR3 nucleotides read TGCGCCAGCAGCTTGGCCCCAGTAGCCAAAAACATTCAGTACTTC.

There are a few counts of this clone. This sequence joins TRBV27 and TRBJ2-7; D unresolved. Germline CDR1 and CDR2: MNHEY and SMNVEV (reference sequence). Between the trimmed V and J ends, which lost 1 base and 1 base, there was a span of 5 bases. The CDR3 is made up of 13 amino acids. Here the CDR3 DNA reads TGTGCCAGCAGTTTATTCTCATCCTACGAGCAGTACTTC. It specifies CASSLFSSYEQYF.

The genes are TRBV6-5 and TRBJ1-5; possible D gene TRBD1, 5 bases. This CDR3 is 15 amino acids long. Between the trimmed V and J ends, which lost 5 bases and 5 bases, there was a span of 16 bases. CDR1 is MNHEY and CDR2 is SVGAGI in the germline V gene. The CDR3 DNA reads as TGTGCCAGCAGTCCCGACGAGGGGCGGTATCAGCCCCAGCATTTT. It translates to CASSPDEGRYQPQHF.

The chain links TRBV5-1 to TRBJ1-4, with TRBD1 as a possible D gene (5 bases). CDR1 is SGHRS, CDR2 YFSETQ, per germline. V shed 2 bases and J shed 3 bases, with 11 bases lying between them. The CDR3 runs to 15 residues. CDR3 protein: CASSFEGVPNEKLFF. In nucleotides, the CDR3 is TGCGCCAGCAGCTTCGAAGGGGTACCTAATGAAAAACTGTTTTTT.

This clone is medium-sized within its sample. The rearrangement joins TRBV18 to TRBJ2-1, with 8 nucleotides matching TRBD1. Trimming at V came to 2 bases and at J to 8 bases, leaving 5 bases not matched to a gene. The CDR3 is made up of 14 amino acids. Germline CDR1 is KGHSH and CDR2 is LQKENI. CDR3 bases: TGTGCCAGCTCACCAAGGACAGGGTCCGATGAGCAGTTCTTC. This translates into CASSPRTGSDEQFF.

The rearrangement joins TRBV4-1 to TRBJ2-3; D is uncertain. Germline CDR1 and CDR2: MGHRA and YSYEKL. The CDR3 is made up of 12 amino acids. V lost 1 base and J lost 5, with 4 bases in between. CDR3 coding DNA: TGCGCCAGCAGCCAAGTAGGAGATACGCAGTATTTT. Residues: CASSQVGDTQYF.

This sequence joins TRBV9 and TRBJ1-1; D unresolved. Germline V gene lookup returns CDR1 SGDLS and CDR2 YYNGEE. Trimming left V 4 bases short and J 5 bases short, with 6 bases between. The CDR3 has 11 amino acids. CDR3 in DNA: TGTGCCAGCAGCCCGGAAACTGAAGCTTTCTTT. Amino acids: CASSPETEAFF.

The chain carries TRBV4-1 and TRBJ1-5; D gene ambiguous. This CDR3 spans 13 amino acids. Looked up from germline, CDR1 is MGHRA and CDR2 is YSYEKL. Trimming pared 1 base from V and 1 base from J, leaving 2 bases between. Here the CDR3 reads CASSQASNQPQHF. DNA of the CDR3: TGCGCCAGCAGCCAAGCCAGCAATCAGCCCCAGCATTTT.

The V gene is TRBV30, the J gene TRBJ1-2; D gene ambiguous. V lost 5 bases to trimming and J lost 3 bases, with 7 bases between them. Germline lookup yields CDR1 GTSNPN and CDR2 SVGIG (reference sequence). CDR3 size: 11 residues. The CDR3 loop is CAWVLDYGYTF. The CDR3 DNA reads as TGTGCCTGGGTCCTCGACTATGGCTACACCTTC. Based on the CDR3 plus reference TRBV30 and TRBJ1-2, the full variable domain is SQTIHQWPATLVQPVGSPLSLECTVEGTSNPNLYWYRQAAGRGLQLLFYSVGIGQISSEVPQNLSASRPQDRQFILSSKKLLLSDSGFYLCAWVLDYGYTFGSGTRLTVV.

V gene TRBV27 combines with J gene TRBJ2-5; the match to TRBD2 covers 7 bases. The CDR3 covers 16 residues. Trimming removed 5 bases from V and 2 bases from J; junction bases left unmatched: 11. Looked up from germline, CDR1 is MNHEY and CDR2 is SMNVEV (reference sequence). CDR3 amino acids: CASSRERDWGQETQYF. The CDR3 DNA follows: TGTGCCAGCAGTAGAGAGCGGGATTGGGGGCAAGAGACCCAGTACTTC.

The rearrangement uses TRBV20-1 and TRBJ2-5, with D unresolved. The tail of the sequence fits TRBJ2-7 better, so the J call may be wrong. This CDR3 comprises 11 residues. Germline V gene sequence: CDR1 DFQATT, CDR2 SNEGSKA (reference sequence). The CDR3, as DNA: TGCAGTGTTGAGGACTCCTACGAGCAGTACTTC. It translates to CSVEDSYEQYF.

The chain links TRBV2 to TRBJ1-2; D gene ambiguous. V was clipped by 5 bases and J by 4 bases, with 8 bases between them. Germline V gives CDR1 SNHLY, CDR2 FYNNEI. The CDR3 has 12 amino acids. The CDR3 region is CASSRSGYGYTF. CDR3 DNA sequence: TGTGCCAGCAGTCGGAGCGGCTATGGCTACACCTTC.

V is TRBV7-2 and J is TRBJ2-3; TRBD2 matches at 11 bases. The CDR3 sequence is 17 residues long. The V and J ends lost 6 bases and 0 bases, in that order; junction bases with no gene match: 8. Per germline, CDR1 SGHTA and CDR2 FQGNSA. CDR3 in DNA: TGTGCCAGCAGGTTGTGGGCTAGCGGGAGGAGCACAGATACGCAGTATTTT. Its translation: CASRLWASGRSTDTQYF.

This chain uses TRBV14 with TRBJ2-1; maybe TRBD2 (5 bases). Per germline, CDR1 SGHDN and CDR2 FVKESK. The CDR3 spans 12 residues. Between the trimmed V and J ends, which lost 5 bases and 6 bases, there was a span of 8 bases. The CDR3 here is CASSNRGNEQFF. The CDR3 nucleotides are TGTGCCAGCAGCAACCGGGGCAATGAGCAGTTCTTC.